This T cell receptor (beta chain) was sequenced for a study of T-cell memory formation after mild COVID-19. Study-level information: Clusters were largely donor specific. Overall study findings and caveats: Detection of some responders pre-infection suggested pre-existing cross-reactive memory T cells participated.

TCRdb passed the 5' RACE reads through MiXCR, listing each CDR3 protein once. Of about 540,000 distinct CDR3 sequences listed, about a fifth are singletons. This CDR3 is built from 13 residues. Germline-derived CDR1 and CDR2 are SGHVS and FQNEAQ. The V end was cut by 1 base, the J end by 7 bases, with 8 bases between. The table lists this clonotype with a few counts. Its antigen is undetermined. The clonotype comes from an adult woman who had mild COVID-19 (a few samples of this study predate the infection). Cell type and time point are not known. The chain has TRBV7-8 and TRBJ1-5, with D uncertain. The sample consisted of PBMCs or a T cell subset sorted from them (not recorded which). CDR3 region: CASSLDHDQPQHF. CDR3 nucleotides: TGTGCCAGCAGCTTAGACCATGACCAGCCCCAGCATTTT.